These 11 T cell receptor beta chains originate from one sample sequenced in a study of PD-1 blockade in classical Hodgkin lymphoma. The patients all showed relapse after autologous stem cell transplantation, while their brentuximab vedotin exposure varied. Sequencing used immunoSEQ multiplex PCR; TCRdb keeps in-frame clones, though not all of them. The data hold about 41,000 clones, with roughly 80% observed a single time. The sample here was peripheral blood mononuclear cells (PBMCs), taken at baseline. These receptors were taken from a human donor with classical Hodgkin lymphoma.

The chain couples TRBV7-6 to TRBJ1-2, with 9 bases that match TRBD1. The CDR3 has 15 residues. V was pared by 5 bases and J by 5 bases, with 9 bases of the junction left unmatched. CDR1 and CDR2 (germline): SGHVS, FNYEAQ. CDR3: CASSPSGTGTYGYTF. The CDR3 DNA sequence: TGTGCCAGCAGCCCCTCGGGGACAGGGACGTATGGCTACACCTTC.

As concerns this clone: Likely a read error: the CDR3 ends without its conserved phenylalanine or tryptophan. It is unclear where the CDR3 begins or ends on the DNA, so no DNA is shown, and the CDR3 is as TCRdb lists it. The chain employs TRBV2 and TRBJ1-2. The CDR3 spans 12 residues, counting both ends. Germline CDR1 SNHLY, CDR2 FYNNEI. CDR3 region: CASSSDEYEQRP.

V gene TRBV4-2 combines with J gene TRBJ1-2; no definite D call. Per germline, CDR1 LGHNA and CDR2 YNFKEQ. Trimming pared 0 bases from V and 4 bases from J, leaving 15 bases between. The CDR3 is 16 residues long. The CDR3 reads CASSQDLGVLSYGYTF. CDR3 in DNA: TGTGCCAGCAGCCAAGATCTAGGAGTCCTATCCTATGGCTACACCTTC.

This clone occurred once. The chain combines TRBV11-3 with TRBJ1-5; D call uncertain. The CDR3 runs 15 residues. Looked up from germline, CDR1 is SGHNT and CDR2 is YENEEA. V was pared by 4 bases and J by 8 bases, with 18 bases between. Here the CDR3 DNA reads TGTGCCAGCAGCTCCGTCTTTGTGGGTTTGGAGCCCCAGCATTTT. This gives the protein CASSSVFVGLEPQHF.

The genes are TRBV7-2 and TRBJ2-7; a weak D match, TRBD2 (5 bases). Germline lookup yields CDR1 SGHTA and CDR2 FQGNSA. V was trimmed by 2 bases and J by 6 bases, leaving 14 bases between them. The CDR3 spans 14 residues. CDR3 region: CASSLKVGAAEQYF. The CDR3 coding sequence is TGTGCCAGCAGCTTAAAGGTGGGAGCCGCCGAGCAGTACTTC.

The chain couples TRBV30 to TRBJ2-1; D is undetermined. The CDR3 runs 12 residues. CDR1 is GTSNPN, CDR2 SVGIG, per germline (reference sequence). V was pared by 3 bases and J by 7 bases, with 10 bases between. This chain's CDR3 is CAWSQLGNEQFF. DNA for the CDR3: TGTGCCTGGAGCCAGCTAGGGAATGAGCAGTTCTTC. Supplemented by reference TRBV30 and TRBJ2-1, the full variable domain reads SQTIHQWPATLVQPVGSPLSLECTVEGTSNPNLYWYRQAAGRGLQLLFYSVGIGQISSEVPQNLSASRPQDRQFILSSKKLLLSDSGFYLCAWSQLGNEQFFGPGTRLTVL.

The CDR3 nucleotides are TGTGCCAGCAGCTACCTGGGGCAGGGCGAGCAGTACTTC. Residues: CASSYLGQGEQYF. The chain is built from TRBV7-9 and TRBJ2-7; perhaps TRBD1 as D (5 bases). The length of the CDR3 is 13 residues. CDR1 SEHNR and CDR2 FQNEAQ come from the germline V gene (reference sequence). The V end lost 4 bases, the J end lost 6 bases, and 13 bases lay between the germline ends.

CDR3: CASRVLTEAFF. Written as DNA, the CDR3 is TGTGCCAGCAGGGTGCTCACTGAAGCTTTCTTT. This rearrangement joins TRBV6-5 to TRBJ1-1; D is ambiguous. Trimming took 6 bases from V and 4 from J, leaving 6 bases between them. In germline, CDR1 is MNHEY, CDR2 SVGAGI. The CDR3 runs 11 residues.

The chain combines TRBV6-6 with TRBJ2-7; a possible D gene is TRBD1 (6 bases). Trimming took off 6 bases at V and 0 bases at J, with 12 bases between the two ends. This CDR3 comprises 14 residues. The germline gives CDR1 MNHNY, CDR2 SVGAGI (reference sequence). The CDR3 loop reads CASSRTQGSYEQYF. DNA for the CDR3: TGTGCCAGCAGCCGCACACAGGGCTCCTACGAGCAGTACTTC.

The chain is built from TRBV4-3 and TRBJ2-3; 8 nucleotides agree with TRBD2. CDR3 length: 18 residues. CDR1 and CDR2 from the germline V gene are LGHNA and YSLEER. V was pared by 1 base and J by 4 bases, with 13 bases of the junction left unmatched. This CDR3 is CASSQGAVSGGWADTQYF. The DNA for the CDR3 is TGCGCCAGCAGCCAAGGGGCGGTGTCGGGAGGGTGGGCAGATACGCAGTATTTT.

The chain joins TRBV10-3 to TRBJ1-5, with TRBD1 matching over 10 bases. Unmatched junction bases numbered 3, after V lost 7 bases and J lost 3 bases. In germline, CDR1 is ENHRY, CDR2 SYGVKD. This CDR3 has 14 residues. For the CDR3, the DNA is TGTGCCATCAAAGGGACAGGGGACAATCAGCCCCAGCATTTT. This encodes CAIKGTGDNQPQHF.